This T cell receptor (beta chain) was identified during a study of cytomegalovirus exposure and HLA in healthy donors. Separate from the approximately 730-subject first cohort, the 120-subject validation cohort was the one that the donors belonged to. Trimming left V 4 bases short and J 6 bases short, with 6 bases between. The length of the CDR3 is 11 residues. The germline CDR1 and CDR2 sequences are GTSNPN and SVGIG (reference sequence). TCRdb's copy holds only in-frame clones and misses some; the assay was immunoSEQ multiplex PCR. The repertoire has under 250,000 clones, over 75% of them found once; the top ten carry more than 1.5%. A remark on this clone: Its matching antigen is unknown.

Study results and limitations: It was reported that the classifier diagnosed cytomegalovirus status with high specificity and sensitivity in both the original and validation cohorts. The majority of TCR sequences were rare, yet some public TCRs appeared in many donors. Subsequent analysis of the 120 or so validation repertoires found a tendency for first-cohort TCR clusters to co-occur.

Sequencing was performed on PBMCs. The origin of this receptor is a woman under 30 in good health and CMV-seropositive. The chain employs TRBV30 and TRBJ2-2; no reliable D call. The DNA for the CDR3 is TGTGCCTGGACCCCAGCCGGGGAGCTGTTTTTT. Its protein is CAWTPAGELFF. Using reference TRBV30 and TRBJ2-2 for the parts outside the CDR3, the full variable domain is SQTIHQWPATLVQPVGSPLSLECTVEGTSNPNLYWYRQAAGRGLQLLFYSVGIGQISSEVPQNLSASRPQDRQFILSSKKLLLSDSGFYLCAWTPAGELFFGEGSRLTVL.